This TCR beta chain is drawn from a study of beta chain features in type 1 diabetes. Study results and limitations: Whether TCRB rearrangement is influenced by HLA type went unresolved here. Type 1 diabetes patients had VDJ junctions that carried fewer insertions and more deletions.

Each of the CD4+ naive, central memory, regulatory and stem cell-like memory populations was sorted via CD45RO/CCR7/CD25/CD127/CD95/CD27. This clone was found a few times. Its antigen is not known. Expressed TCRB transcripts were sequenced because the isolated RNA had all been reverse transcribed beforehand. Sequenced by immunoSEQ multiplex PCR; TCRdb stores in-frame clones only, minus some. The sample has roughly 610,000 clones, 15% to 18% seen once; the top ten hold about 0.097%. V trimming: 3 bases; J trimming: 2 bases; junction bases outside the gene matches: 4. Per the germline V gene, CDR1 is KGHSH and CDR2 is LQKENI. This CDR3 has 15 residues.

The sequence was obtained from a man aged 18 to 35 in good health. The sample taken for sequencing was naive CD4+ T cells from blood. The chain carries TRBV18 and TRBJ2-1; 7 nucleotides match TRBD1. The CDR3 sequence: CASSPGQITYNEQFF. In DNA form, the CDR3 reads TGTGCCAGCTCACCGGGACAGATAACCTACAATGAGCAGTTCTTC.